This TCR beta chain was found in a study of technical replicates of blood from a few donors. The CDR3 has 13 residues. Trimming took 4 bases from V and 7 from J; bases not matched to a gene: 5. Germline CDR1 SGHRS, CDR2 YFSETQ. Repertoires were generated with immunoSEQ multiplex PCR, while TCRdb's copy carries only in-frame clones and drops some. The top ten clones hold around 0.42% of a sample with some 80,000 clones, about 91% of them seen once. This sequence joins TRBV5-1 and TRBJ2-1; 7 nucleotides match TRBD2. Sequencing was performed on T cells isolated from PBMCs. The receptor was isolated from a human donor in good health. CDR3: CASSPGLVNEQFF. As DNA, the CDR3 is TGCGCCAGCAGCCCTGGACTAGTTAATGAGCAGTTCTTC.